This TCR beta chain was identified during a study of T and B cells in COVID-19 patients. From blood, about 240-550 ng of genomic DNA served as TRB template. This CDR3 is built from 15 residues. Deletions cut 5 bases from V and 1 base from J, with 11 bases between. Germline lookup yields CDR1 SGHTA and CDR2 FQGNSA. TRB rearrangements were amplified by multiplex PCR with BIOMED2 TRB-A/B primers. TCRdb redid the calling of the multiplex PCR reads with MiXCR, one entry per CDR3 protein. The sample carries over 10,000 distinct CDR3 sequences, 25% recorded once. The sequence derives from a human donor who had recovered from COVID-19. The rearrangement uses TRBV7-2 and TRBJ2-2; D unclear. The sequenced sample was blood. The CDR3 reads CASSPRLGNTGELFF. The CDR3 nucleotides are TGTGCCAGCAGCCCGAGACTGGGGAACACCGGGGAGCTGTTTTTT.